The rows below give T cell receptor delta chains drawn from one sample of a study of γδ T cells in repeated Plasmodium falciparum infection. TCRdb fed the multiplex PCR reads into CATT to redo clone calling. Here the sample spans 70,000 to 95,000 delta-chain clones, around 1.4% being singletons. Sequenced sample: gamma-delta T cells from blood. The receptors were gathered from a pool of human donors (malaria-infected and uninfected, not separated). The CDR3 runs from the conserved cysteine through the conserved F or W. Each record gives: V gene, D gene, J gene, clone size, CDR3 DNA, CDR3 protein. A D gene is named only where the DNA matches it firmly. Only some rows state a clone size, as once, few, many or a class for expanded clones.

v_call: TRDV2; d_call: .; j_call: TRDJ1; clone_size: many; cdr3_nt: TGTGCCTGTGACCAACTTCCCGCGGGGCCCCTGGCGATAAAGAGACTCATCTTT; cdr3_aa: CACDQLPAGPLAIKRLIF
v_call: TRDV1; d_call: .; j_call: TRDJ1; clone_size: many; cdr3_nt: TGTGCTCTTGGGGAACTGAGGGAATGGAAGGGGTTGGGGATCATCTTT; cdr3_aa: CALGELREWKGLGIIF
v_call: TRDV1; d_call: .; j_call: TRDJ1; clone_size: many; cdr3_nt: TGTGCTCTTGGGGAACTCCCCGCTAGGATTCGGACGTACACCGATAAACTCATCTTT; cdr3_aa: CALGELPARIRTYTDKLIF
v_call: TRDV1; d_call: TRDD2; j_call: TRDJ1; clone_size: many; cdr3_nt: TGTGCTCTTGGGAAAATACTTCCTACGTTCCTTGGGGGTCCTGAGGGGTGTTACACCGATAAACTCATCTTT; cdr3_aa: CALGKILPTFLGGPEGCYTDKLIF
v_call: TRDV1; d_call: TRDD3; j_call: TRDJ1; clone_size: many; cdr3_nt: TGTGCTCTTGGGGAACCTTTGGCTCCTGGGGGATACTCGTACACCGATAAACTCATCTTT; cdr3_aa: CALGEPLAPGGYSYTDKLIF
v_call: TRDV1; d_call: TRDD3; j_call: TRDJ1; clone_size: many; cdr3_nt: TGTGCTCTTGGGTCCCTCAACAGCCTTCCCTTGTACTGGGGGATACAAAAACCGTACACCGATAAACTCATCTTT; cdr3_aa: CALGSLNSLPLYWGIQKPYTDKLIF
v_call: TRDV1; d_call: TRDD3; j_call: TRDJ1; clone_size: many; cdr3_nt: TGTGCTCTTGGGGAACCTCTGAATCCCCGACTGGGGATACGAGTAAACACCGATAAACTCATCTTT; cdr3_aa: CALGEPLNPRLGIRVNTDKLIF
v_call: TRDV1; d_call: TRDD3; j_call: TRDJ1; clone_size: many; cdr3_nt: TGTGCTCTTGGGGAATTTAGTAGGACGGGTTTCCCGTACTGGGGGATACAATTCCCTTACACCGATAAACTCATCTTT; cdr3_aa: CALGEFSRTGFPYWGIQFPYTDKLIF
v_call: TRDV1; d_call: TRDD3; j_call: TRDJ1; clone_size: many; cdr3_nt: TGTGCTCTTGGGGAACCCTGTACTGGGGGAGAAAGGGGGTACACCGATAAACTCATCTTT; cdr3_aa: CALGEPCTGGERGYTDKLIF
v_call: TRDV1; d_call: TRDD3; j_call: TRDJ1; clone_size: many; cdr3_nt: TGTGCTCTTGGGGATATTCCTACAACGTACTGGGGGATACCCCCTTACACCGATAAACTCATCTTT; cdr3_aa: CALGDIPTTYWGIPPYTDKLIF
v_call: TRDV1; d_call: TRDD3; j_call: TRDJ1; clone_size: many; cdr3_nt: TGTGCTCTTGGGGCCACTATTCCCTTCTCCATATCAAGCTGGGGATACGCCGCGCCGTACACCGATAAACTCATCTTT; cdr3_aa: CALGATIPFSISSWGYAAPYTDKLIF
v_call: TRDV1; d_call: .; j_call: TRDJ1; clone_size: .; cdr3_nt: TGTGCTCTTGGGTACCCTACTGAGCTGGGGAATTTCCTCTACACCGATAAACTCATCTTT; cdr3_aa: CALGYPTELGNFLYTDKLIF
v_call: TRDV1; d_call: .; j_call: TRDJ1; clone_size: many; cdr3_nt: TGTGCTCTTGGGGATTCTTTTGGGGCCATGGTCCCGCTTTTTCCGTACACCGATAAACTCATCTTT; cdr3_aa: CALGDSFGAMVPLFPYTDKLIF
v_call: TRDV1; d_call: .; j_call: TRDJ1; clone_size: medium-sized; cdr3_nt: TGTGCTCTTGGGGATCCGTGGCCTTCCTGGGGGACCAAACTCATCTTT; cdr3_aa: CALGDPWPSWGTKLIF
v_call: TRDV1; d_call: .; j_call: TRDJ1; clone_size: many; cdr3_nt: TGTGCTCTTGGGGAACGGACCTGTGACTACTTTCGGTACACCGATAAACTCATCTTT; cdr3_aa: CALGERTCDYFRYTDKLIF
v_call: TRDV1; d_call: TRDD3; j_call: TRDJ1; clone_size: many; cdr3_nt: TGTGCTCTTGGGGAATTAGGCCTTCCCAACTACTGGGGGATAACCGATAAACTCATCTTT; cdr3_aa: CALGELGLPNYWGITDKLIF
v_call: TRDV1; d_call: .; j_call: TRDJ1; clone_size: many; cdr3_nt: TGTGCTCTTGGGGAATTGAAGGCGACAATGTACACCGATAAACTCATCTTT; cdr3_aa: CALGELKATMYTDKLIF
v_call: TRDV1; d_call: TRDD3; j_call: TRDJ1; clone_size: many; cdr3_nt: TGTGCTCTTGGGGAACGGGTAGACTGGGGGATACGCTCCGATAAACTCATCTTT; cdr3_aa: CALGERVDWGIRSDKLIF
v_call: TRDV2; d_call: TRDD3; j_call: TRDJ3; clone_size: many; cdr3_nt: TGTGCCTGTGACACCGGGGGTACTGGGGGACGAAGCTCCTGGGACACCCGACAGATGTTTTTC; cdr3_aa: CACDTGGTGGRSSWDTRQMFF
v_call: TRDV1; d_call: .; j_call: TRDJ1; clone_size: many; cdr3_nt: TGTGCTCTTGGGGCCCCCCGGCGAGTGTATAAGCTCATCTTT; cdr3_aa: CALGAPRRVYKLIF
v_call: TRDV1; d_call: .; j_call: TRDJ1; clone_size: many; cdr3_nt: TGTGCTCTTGGGGAACTAGCCTACGGCAGGGGGTTAAAACGCCCATTCACCGATAAACTCATCTTT; cdr3_aa: CALGELAYGRGLKRPFTDKLIF
v_call: TRDV1; d_call: .; j_call: TRDJ1; clone_size: many; cdr3_nt: TGTGCTCTTGGGGAACTAAGGTCCCGCTCTGATTGGGGGCCGAAGTACACCGATAAACTCATCTTT; cdr3_aa: CALGELRSRSDWGPKYTDKLIF
v_call: TRDV1; d_call: TRDD3; j_call: TRDJ1; clone_size: many; cdr3_nt: TGTGCTCTTGGGGCCGATCCGTTCCCGCTTCGAAAGGTACTGGGGGATAAAAGCGATAAACTCATCTTT; cdr3_aa: CALGADPFPLRKVLGDKSDKLIF
v_call: TRDV1; d_call: TRDD3; j_call: TRDJ1; clone_size: many; cdr3_nt: TGTGCTCTTGGGGAACCGTATAGTTGGGGGATTCTCCTTTACACCGATAAACTCATCTTT; cdr3_aa: CALGEPYSWGILLYTDKLIF
v_call: TRDV1; d_call: .; j_call: TRDJ1; clone_size: many; cdr3_nt: TGTGCTCTTGGGGCCCAGGGGGCCTTCCCCTCCCCTTCTGGAGAACTCATCTTT; cdr3_aa: CALGAQGAFPSPSGELIF
v_call: TRDV1; d_call: .; j_call: TRDJ1; clone_size: many; cdr3_nt: TGTGCTCTTGGGGAACTACAACCGTTTCCCAGACTTCCTCCGGGGATAGGTAAGGGCGATAAACTCATCTTT; cdr3_aa: CALGELQPFPRLPPGIGKGDKLIF
v_call: TRDV1; d_call: .; j_call: TRDJ1; clone_size: many; cdr3_nt: TGTGCTCTTGAGGAACTCCCCCAAACTGGGCCGATGTCTAACGATAAACTCATCTTT; cdr3_aa: CALEELPQTGPMSNDKLIF
v_call: TRDV1; d_call: .; j_call: TRDJ1; clone_size: many; cdr3_nt: TGTGCTCTTGGGGAACGTCGACATAAACTCATCTTT; cdr3_aa: CALGERRHKLIF
v_call: TRDV2; d_call: .; j_call: TRDJ1; clone_size: many; cdr3_nt: TGTGCCTGTGATACATTGGGGGGTTCCCGCGATAAACTCATCTTT; cdr3_aa: CACDTLGGSRDKLIF
v_call: TRDV2; d_call: TRDD3; j_call: TRDJ1; clone_size: medium-sized; cdr3_nt: TGTGCCTGTGACCCTATGCTTCTGGGGGATACCCCGTACACCGATAAACTCATCTTT; cdr3_aa: CACDPMLLGDTPYTDKLIF
v_call: TRDV1; d_call: .; j_call: TRDJ1; clone_size: many; cdr3_nt: TGTGCTCTTGGGGAAGGCAAACCGACCGACCTACTAGACACCGATAAACTCATCTTT; cdr3_aa: CALGEGKPTDLLDTDKLIF
v_call: TRDV1; d_call: .; j_call: TRDJ3; clone_size: many; cdr3_nt: TGTGCTCTTGGGGACCGCCTTCCTACGTCTTACTGGGGGTCGAGGAGCTCCTGGGACACCCGACAGATGTTTTTC; cdr3_aa: CALGDRLPTSYWGSRSSWDTRQMFF
v_call: TRDV1; d_call: TRDD3; j_call: TRDJ1; clone_size: .; cdr3_nt: TGTGCTCTTAAATCCTACGCTGTACTGGGGGATACCAGCAATAAACTCATCTTT; cdr3_aa: CALKSYAVLGDTSNKLIF
v_call: TRDV1; d_call: TRDD3; j_call: TRDJ1; clone_size: many; cdr3_nt: TGTGCTCTTGGGGAACTGTTACTAGTACGGGTCGTTCCTAGGGGGATAATATCCGCCACCGATAAACTCATCTTT; cdr3_aa: CALGELLLVRVVPRGIISATDKLIF
v_call: TRDV2; d_call: .; j_call: TRDJ1; clone_size: .; cdr3_nt: TGTGCCTGCGACACCGGAGGGACTCACACCGATAAGCTCATCTTT; cdr3_aa: CACDTGGTHTDKLIF
v_call: TRDV2; d_call: TRDD3; j_call: TRDJ1; clone_size: .; cdr3_nt: TGTGCCTGTGACACCGGCAACTGGAGGATACGCGTCTTACCAGTCACACCCCCTCGGATCTTT; cdr3_aa: CACDTGNWRIRVLPVTPPRIF
v_call: TRDV1; d_call: TRDD3; j_call: TRDJ1; clone_size: many; cdr3_nt: TGTGCTCTTGGGGAAACCCCACGACGGGGGATACAACGCGACTTGGGGTACACCGATAAACTCATCTTT; cdr3_aa: CALGETPRRGIQRDLGYTDKLIF
v_call: TRDV1; d_call: .; j_call: TRDJ1; clone_size: many; cdr3_nt: TGTGCTCTTGGGGAACCCACTCCCCTTCCGGCGCCCTGGACTGGGGACCCCCAGACCGATAAACTCATCTTT; cdr3_aa: CALGEPTPLPAPWTGDPQTDKLIF
v_call: TRDV3; d_call: .; j_call: TRDJ1; clone_size: many; cdr3_nt: TGTGCCTTCCCCCTTCCTTTTGCGGGGGAAACTCCTTACACCGATAAACTCATCTTT; cdr3_aa: CAFPLPFAGETPYTDKLIF
v_call: TRDV1; d_call: TRDD3; j_call: TRDJ1; clone_size: .; cdr3_nt: TGTGCTCTTGGGGAGGCTAGGAGACTGGGGGATCCTTGGTACACCGATAAACTCATTTTT; cdr3_aa: CALGEARRLGDPWYTDKLIF
v_call: TRDV1; d_call: .; j_call: TRDJ1; clone_size: many; cdr3_nt: TGTGCTCTTGGGGAACTTAGGCCTTCCTACGATAGGGGATACGCCACCGATAAACTCATCTTT; cdr3_aa: CALGELRPSYDRGYATDKLIF
v_call: TRDV1; d_call: .; j_call: TRDJ1; clone_size: many; cdr3_nt: TGTGCTCTTGGGGAACGGGCGGGCTACGTCGGCGATAAACTCATCTTT; cdr3_aa: CALGERAGYVGDKLIF
v_call: TRDV1; d_call: .; j_call: TRDJ1; clone_size: many; cdr3_nt: TGTGCTCTTGACTCGGATGACGCTCTGTACACCGATAAACTCATCTTT; cdr3_aa: CALDSDDALYTDKLIF
v_call: TRDV1; d_call: .; j_call: TRDJ1; clone_size: many; cdr3_nt: TGTGCTCTTGGGGAACTACTTTTCCGAAGACGAGACCCCGTTCCATCACACACCGATAAACTCATCTTT; cdr3_aa: CALGELLFRRRDPVPSHTDKLIF
v_call: TRDV1; d_call: .; j_call: TRDJ1; clone_size: many; cdr3_nt: TGTGCTCTTGGGGAACTAGGTAGGGCCTTGCCGGGGTGGATTTGGCTCATCTTT; cdr3_aa: CALGELGRALPGWIWLIF